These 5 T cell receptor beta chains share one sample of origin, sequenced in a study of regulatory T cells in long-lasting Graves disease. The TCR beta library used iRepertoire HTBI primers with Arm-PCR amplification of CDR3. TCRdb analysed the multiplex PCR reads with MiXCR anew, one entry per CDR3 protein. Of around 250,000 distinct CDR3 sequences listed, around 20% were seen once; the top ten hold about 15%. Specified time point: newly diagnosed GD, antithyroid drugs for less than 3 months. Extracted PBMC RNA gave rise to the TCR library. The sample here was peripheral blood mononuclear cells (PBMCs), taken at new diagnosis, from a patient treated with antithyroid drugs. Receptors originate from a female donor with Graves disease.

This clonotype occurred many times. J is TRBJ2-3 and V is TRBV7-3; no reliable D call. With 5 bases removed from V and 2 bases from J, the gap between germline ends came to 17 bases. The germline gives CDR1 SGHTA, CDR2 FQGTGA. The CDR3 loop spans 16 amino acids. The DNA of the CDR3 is TGTGCCAGCAGCCCGATGACGGCCCAGGACACAGATACGCAGTATTTT. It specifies CASSPMTAQDTDTQYF.

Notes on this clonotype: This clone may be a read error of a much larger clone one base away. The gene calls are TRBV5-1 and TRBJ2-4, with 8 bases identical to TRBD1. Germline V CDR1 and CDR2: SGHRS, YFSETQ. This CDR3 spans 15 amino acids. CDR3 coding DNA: TGCGTCAGCAGCTTGGACTCCGGGACAGGAAACATTCAGTACTTC. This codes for CVSSLDSGTGNIQYF.

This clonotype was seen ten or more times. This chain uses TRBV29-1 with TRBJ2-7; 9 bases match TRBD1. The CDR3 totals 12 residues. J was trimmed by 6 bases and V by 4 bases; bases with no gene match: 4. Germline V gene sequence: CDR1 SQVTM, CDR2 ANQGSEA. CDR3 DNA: TGCAGCGTTGGGGGACAGGGAGGCGAGCAGTACTTC. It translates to CSVGGQGGEQYF.

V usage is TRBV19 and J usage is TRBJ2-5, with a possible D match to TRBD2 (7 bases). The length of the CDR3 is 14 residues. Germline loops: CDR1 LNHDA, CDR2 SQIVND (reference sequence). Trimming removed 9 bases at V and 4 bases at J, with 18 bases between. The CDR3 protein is CASGEGGERETQYF. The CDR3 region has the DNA TGTGCCAGCGGGGAGGGGGGAGAGCGAGAGACCCAGTACTTC.

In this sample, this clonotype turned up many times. The CDR3 nucleotides are TGCAGTGCTAGGCGGAGCGGAGCCTTCCAAGAGACCCAGTACTTC. Translating gives CSARRSGAFQETQYF. The gene calls are TRBV20-1 and TRBJ2-5; weak D call: TRBD2 (5 bases). V gave up 3 bases and J gave up 1 base, with 15 bases separating them. CDR3 length equals 15 residues. Germline V gene data show CDR1 as DFQATT and CDR2 as SNEGSKA (reference sequence).